This T cell receptor (beta chain) was observed in a study of early T cells in non-severe SARS-CoV-2 infection. Study as a whole: With bulk RNA from unsorted whole blood as input, sequencing yielded unpaired chains.

cDNA molecules, individually, were tagged with unique molecular identifiers. TCRdb itself ran the 5' RACE reads through MiXCR, one entry per CDR3 protein. The sample lists some 70,000 distinct CDR3 sequences, over 4% occurring once. The germline V and J ends were trimmed by 5 bases and 2 bases, with 13 bases remaining between them. CDR3 length: 14 amino acids. Per germline, CDR1 KGHSH and CDR2 LQKENI. General study results and limits: CD4 and private specificities were missed by VDJdb matching, which favored anti-spike CD8 responses.

This clonotype was seen ten or more times. Its antigen is unidentified. The chain is built from TRBV18 and TRBJ2-7; tentatively, D is TRBD1 (5 bases). The specimen was whole blood. This receptor was identified in an adult who was a healthcare worker with PCR-confirmed SARS-CoV-2 infection or an uninfected control (not recorded which). CDR3 DNA sequence: TGTGCCAGCTCAAGGGGCGCAGGGACCTACGAGCAGTACTTC. Its translation is CASSRGAGTYEQYF.